A single sample gave rise to the 3 T cell receptor beta chains below, sequenced in a study of cytomegalovirus exposure and HLA in healthy donors. PCR employed 60 Vbeta and 13 Jbeta primers. Using immunoSEQ multiplex PCR, the repertoire was profiled, and TCRdb retains in-frame clones only, with some absent. The repertoire holds fewer than 300,000 clones, with about 80% as singletons. Input material: PBMCs. The receptor source for this set is a girl aged 2 to 9 in good health and CMV-seronegative.

This chain joins TRBV28 and TRBJ1-1; D gene unclear. V was pared by 2 bases and J by 3 bases, with 19 bases between. Germline CDR1 and CDR2: MDHEN and SYDVKM. There are 17 residues in the CDR3. Here the CDR3 reads CASSLRVKVILDTEAFF. CDR3 sequence (DNA): TGTGCCAGCAGTTTACGGGTAAAGGTTATTCTGGACACTGAAGCTTTCTTT.

The gene calls are TRBV5-6 and TRBJ2-5; 11 bases align to TRBD2. J was trimmed by 4 bases and V by 4 bases; bases with no gene match: 6. The CDR3 is 15 amino acids. Germline CDR1 and CDR2: SGHDT and YYEEEE. In nucleotides, the CDR3 is TGTGCCAGCAGCACGGTAGGGACTAGCGGAGAGACCCAGTACTTC. Protein product: CASSTVGTSGETQYF.

The chain couples TRBV28 to TRBJ2-1; D may be TRBD1 (6 bases). Germline-derived CDR1 and CDR2 are MDHEN and SYDVKM. CDR3 length equals 17 residues. V was cut by 3 bases and J by 0 bases, with 15 bases left in between. CDR3: CASSLFAGVGSYNEQFF. DNA of the CDR3: TGTGCCAGCAGTTTGTTCGCAGGGGTGGGCTCCTACAATGAGCAGTTCTTC.